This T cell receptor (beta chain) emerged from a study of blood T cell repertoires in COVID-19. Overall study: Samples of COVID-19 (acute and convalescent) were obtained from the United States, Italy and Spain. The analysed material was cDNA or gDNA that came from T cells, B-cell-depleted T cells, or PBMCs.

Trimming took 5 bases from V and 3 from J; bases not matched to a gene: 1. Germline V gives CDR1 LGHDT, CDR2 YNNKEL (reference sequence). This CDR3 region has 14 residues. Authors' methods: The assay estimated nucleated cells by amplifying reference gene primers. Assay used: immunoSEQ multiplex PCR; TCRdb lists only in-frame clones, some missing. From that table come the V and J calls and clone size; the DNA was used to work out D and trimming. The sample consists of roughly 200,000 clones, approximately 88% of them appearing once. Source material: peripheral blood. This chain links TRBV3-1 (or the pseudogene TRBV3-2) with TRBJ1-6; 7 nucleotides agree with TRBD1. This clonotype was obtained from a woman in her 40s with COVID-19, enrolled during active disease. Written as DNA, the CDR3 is TGTGCCAGCAGCTGGGACAGCTATAATTCACCCCTCCACTTT. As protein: CASSWDSYNSPLHF.